The rows below give T cell receptor beta chains drawn from one sample of a study of cytomegalovirus exposure and HLA in healthy donors. Measured with immunoSEQ multiplex PCR; TCRdb has only the in-frame clones, and not every one. The sample lists 65,000 to 85,000 clones, more than 80% occurring once. The sequencing sample was made of PBMCs. The receptors come from a woman under 40 in good health and CMV-seronegative. Both conserved end residues are part of each CDR3. A D gene is named only where the DNA matches it firmly. Rows give clone size only sometimes, using once, few, many, or a class for an expanded clone.

abundance | d_gene | j_gene | v_gene | CDR3aa | CDR3nt
NA | TRBD1 | TRBJ2-5 | TRBV5-1 | CASSWDRTYQEAQYF | TGCGCCAGCAGCTGGGACAGGACGTACCAAGAGGCCCAGTACTTC
NA | NA | TRBJ2-3 | TRBV12-5 | CASALTDTQYF | TGTGCTAGTGCCCTCACAGATACGCAGTATTTT
NA | TRBD1 | TRBJ2-1 | TRBV19 | CASSHLDRVSGHEQFF | TGTGCCAGTAGCCACCTGGACAGGGTGAGTGGCCATGAGCAGTTCTTC
NA | TRBD2 | TRBJ2-7 | TRBV11-2 | CASSLSSGSLSYEQYF | TGTGCCAGCAGCTTAAGTAGCGGGAGCCTCTCCTACGAGCAGTACTTC
NA | TRBD1 | TRBJ1-3 | TRBV2 | CASITQGDGNTIYF | TGTGCCAGCATAACTCAGGGGGACGGAAACACCATATATTTT
once | TRBD1 | TRBJ1-4 | TRBV30 | CAWSQGGTGNEKLFF | TGTGCCTGGAGTCAGGGCGGGACAGGGAATGAAAAACTGTTTTTT
NA | TRBD1 | TRBJ2-7 | TRBV6-5 | CASSYSPGTGYYEQYF | TGTGCCAGCAGTTACTCCCCCGGGACAGGGTACTACGAGCAGTACTTC
NA | NA | TRBJ1-5 | TRBV10-3 | CAISPGYSNQPQHF | TGTGCCATCAGTCCGGGGTATAGCAATCAGCCCCAGCATTTT
NA | NA | TRBJ2-2 | TRBV7-2 | CASSPRVGLANTGELFF | TGTGCCAGCAGCCCCAGAGTGGGCCTCGCGAACACCGGGGAGCTGTTTTTT
NA | TRBD1 | TRBJ1-3 | TRBV18 | CASSPFETGISGNTIYF | TGTGCCAGCTCACCATTCGAGACAGGGATCTCTGGAAACACCATATATTTT
NA | TRBD2 | TRBJ2-7 | TRBV28 | CATLAGGNYEQYF | TGTGCCACCTTAGCGGGAGGGAACTACGAGCAGTACTTC